This TCR beta chain comes out of a study of human T cells and chemical hapten exposure. Background on the study: Patients got weekly scalp diphenylcyclopropenone doses over the approximately 25-week study. Study results and limitations: Healthy people's immune response may differ from that of the donors, who had alopecia.

This clonotype was picked up many times. Antigen: not known. TCRdb redid the calling of the RACE reads with MiXCR, one entry per CDR3 protein. Among about 380,000 distinct CDR3 sequences, 5% to 6.5% were seen once, and the ten largest hold 2.5% to 3%. The sample's time point: pre-sensitization, week 0. Treatment in this sample: therapeutic diphenylcyclopropenone sensitization with weekly scalp DPC. Whole blood, unfractionated, served as the material for total RNA extraction. V was cut by 8 bases and J by 0 bases, with 14 bases left in between. Per germline, CDR1 SGHTA and CDR2 FQGNSA. The CDR3 runs to 15 residues.

The sequence derives from a woman aged 45 to 65 with alopecia areata. Some clones in this sample may be carry-over from other donors' samples. The sequencing here drew on whole blood, taken in connection with sensitization to the hapten diphenylcyclopropenone (DPC). This rearrangement joins TRBV7-2 to TRBJ2-1, with D possibly TRBD2 on 6 matching bases. The DNA of the CDR3 is TGTGCCAGCTTCCCTGGCGGGACCTCCTACAATGAGCAGTTCTTC. Encoded protein: CASFPGGTSYNEQFF.